The clone carrying this T cell receptor (beta chain) was found many times. Its antigen remains unidentified. The source of the sample is a study of Graves' ophthalmopathy and Graves' hyperthyroidism. Whole-study findings and limits: Blood repertoires reportedly contained most expanded thyroid clonotypes above 0.001 frequency.

Trimming shortened V by 1 base and J by 9 bases, and 16 bases separated the two germline ends. This CDR3 spans 15 amino acids. CDR1 is MNHNS and CDR2 is SASEGT in the germline V gene. New diagnoses, under 2 months' duration, and ages 18 to 65 characterized the hyperthyroidism patients. Investigators amplified TCR beta CDR3 regions from RNA transcripts. The first round was an RT-PCR with HTBI primers, and the second round was a multiplex PCR. TCRdb fed the multiplex PCR reads into MiXCR, producing one record per CDR3 protein. This table has over 500,000 distinct CDR3 sequences, 22% appearing once. This TCR was sampled from a woman younger than 35 with stable Graves' hyperthyroidism. Some clones in this sample may be carry-over from other donors' samples. Sequenced input: peripheral blood. The rearrangement links TRBV6-1 to TRBJ1-5; D gene uncertain. CDR3 sequence (DNA): TGTGCCAGCAGTGAAGGGACCGCCCCGGCTTGGCCCCAGCATTTT. Translation: CASSEGTAPAWPQHF.